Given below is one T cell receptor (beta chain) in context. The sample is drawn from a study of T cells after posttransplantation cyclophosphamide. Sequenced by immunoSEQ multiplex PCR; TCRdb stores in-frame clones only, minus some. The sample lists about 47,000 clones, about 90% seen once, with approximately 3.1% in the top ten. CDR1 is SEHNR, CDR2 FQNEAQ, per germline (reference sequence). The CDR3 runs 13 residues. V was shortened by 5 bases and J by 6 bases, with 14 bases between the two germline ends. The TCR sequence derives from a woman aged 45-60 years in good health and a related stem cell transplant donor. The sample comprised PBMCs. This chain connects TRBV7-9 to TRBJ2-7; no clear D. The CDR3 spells CASSPPQNPEQYF. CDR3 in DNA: TGTGCCAGCAGCCCCCCACAGAATCCCGAGCAGTACTTC.